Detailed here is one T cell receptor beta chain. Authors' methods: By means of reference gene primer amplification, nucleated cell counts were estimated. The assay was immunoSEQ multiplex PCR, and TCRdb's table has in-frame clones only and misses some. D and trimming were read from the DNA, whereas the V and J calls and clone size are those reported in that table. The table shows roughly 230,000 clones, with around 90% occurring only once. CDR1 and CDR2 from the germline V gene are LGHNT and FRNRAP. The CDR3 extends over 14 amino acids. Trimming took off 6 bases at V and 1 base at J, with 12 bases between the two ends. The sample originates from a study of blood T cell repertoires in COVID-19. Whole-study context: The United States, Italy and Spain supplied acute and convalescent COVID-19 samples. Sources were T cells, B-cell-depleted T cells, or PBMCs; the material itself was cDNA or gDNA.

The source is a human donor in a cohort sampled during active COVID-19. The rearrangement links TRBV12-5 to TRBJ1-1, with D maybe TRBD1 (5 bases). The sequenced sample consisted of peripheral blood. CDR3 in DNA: TGTGCTAGTGGGCGGGACCTCCAGAACACTGAAGCTTTCTTT. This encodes CASGRDLQNTEAFF.